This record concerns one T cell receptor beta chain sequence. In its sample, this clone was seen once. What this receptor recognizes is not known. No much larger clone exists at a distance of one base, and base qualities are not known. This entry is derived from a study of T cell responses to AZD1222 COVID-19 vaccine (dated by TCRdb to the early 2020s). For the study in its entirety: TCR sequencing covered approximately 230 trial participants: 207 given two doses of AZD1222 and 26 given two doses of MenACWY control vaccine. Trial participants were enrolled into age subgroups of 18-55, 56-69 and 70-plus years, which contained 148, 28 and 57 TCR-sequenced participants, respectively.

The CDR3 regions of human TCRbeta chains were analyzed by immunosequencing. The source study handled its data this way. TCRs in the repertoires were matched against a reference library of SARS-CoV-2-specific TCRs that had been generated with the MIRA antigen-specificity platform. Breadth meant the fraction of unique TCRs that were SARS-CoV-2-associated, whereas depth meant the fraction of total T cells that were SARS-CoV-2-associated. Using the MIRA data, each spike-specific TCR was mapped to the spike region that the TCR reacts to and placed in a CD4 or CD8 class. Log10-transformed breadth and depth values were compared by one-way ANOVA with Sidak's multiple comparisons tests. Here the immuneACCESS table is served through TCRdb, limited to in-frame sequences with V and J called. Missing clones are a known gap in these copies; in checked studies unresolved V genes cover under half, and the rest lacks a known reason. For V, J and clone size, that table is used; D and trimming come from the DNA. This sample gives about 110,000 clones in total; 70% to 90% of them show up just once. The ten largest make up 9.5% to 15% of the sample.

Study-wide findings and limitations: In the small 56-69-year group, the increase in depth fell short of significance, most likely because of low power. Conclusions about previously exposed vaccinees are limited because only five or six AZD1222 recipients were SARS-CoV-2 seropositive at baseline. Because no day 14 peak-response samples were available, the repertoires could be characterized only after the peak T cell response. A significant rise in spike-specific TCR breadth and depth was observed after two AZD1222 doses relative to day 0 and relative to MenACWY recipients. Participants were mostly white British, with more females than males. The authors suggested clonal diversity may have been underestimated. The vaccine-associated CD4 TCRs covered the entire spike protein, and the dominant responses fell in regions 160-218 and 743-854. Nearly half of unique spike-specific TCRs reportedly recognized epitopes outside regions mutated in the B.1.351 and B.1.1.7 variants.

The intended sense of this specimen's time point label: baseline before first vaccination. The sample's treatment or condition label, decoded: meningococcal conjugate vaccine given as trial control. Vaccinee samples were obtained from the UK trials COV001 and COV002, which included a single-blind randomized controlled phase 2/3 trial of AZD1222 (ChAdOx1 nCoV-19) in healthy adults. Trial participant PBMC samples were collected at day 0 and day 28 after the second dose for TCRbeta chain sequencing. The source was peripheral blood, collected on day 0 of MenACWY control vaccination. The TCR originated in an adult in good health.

The CDR3 region: CASSLGGGVHEQFF. At the DNA level, the sequence is TGTGCCAGCAGCTTAGGGGGCGGGGTTCATGAGCAGTTCTTC. The V and J genes are TRBV7-2 and TRBJ2-1, and possibly TRBD2, on 6 matching bases. Based on the germline V gene, the CDR1 and CDR2 sequences are SGHTA and FQGNSA. V sheds 1 base and J sheds 8 bases, leaving 12 bases between their ends. Measured from the cysteine to the phenylalanine, the CDR3 is 14 residues long. The sequence is cut down to CDR3 DNA, 42 bases in frame from base 1.